This T cell receptor beta chain was identified during a study of T cells in pancreatic ductal adenocarcinoma. Regarding the study as a whole: Unique clonotypes were 8 to 10-fold more numerous in blood than in tumor. The resected cohort was biased toward the minority with early-stage disease. Tumors hold more CD45RO+ effector T cells, which may bias toward lower diversity.

The table came from immunoSEQ multiplex PCR; TCRdb's copy has only in-frame clones and leaves some out. The sample records some 20,000 clones, approximately 91% being singletons. The V gene's germline CDR1 is SGDLS and CDR2 YYNGEE. J was trimmed by 6 bases and V by 3 bases; bases with no gene match: 5. The CDR3 has 14 residues. In regard to this clone: What it binds is unknown.

Selected pancreatic ductal adenocarcinoma patients had undergone surgery without neoadjuvant therapy. Sequencing was done on a sample of PBMCs. This sequence joins TRBV9 and TRBJ2-3, with 9 bases aligning to TRBD1. This TCR was sampled from a human donor with pancreatic ductal adenocarcinoma. The CDR3 loop is CASSAGQGPDTQYF. DNA of the CDR3: TGTGCCAGCAGCGCAGGACAGGGGCCGGATACGCAGTATTTT.